The next 21 T cell receptor beta chains were all read from a single sample in a study of monozygotic twins with inflammatory bowel disease. TCRdb re-called the 5' RACE reads and catalogs CDR3 proteins one per entry, DNA excluded. Recorded here are hundreds of thousands of distinct CDR3 sequences; the top ten clones represent 2.4%. The sequenced material came from blood. The receptors were sampled from a human donor with ulcerative colitis or Crohn's disease, or a healthy co-twin of an affected twin (not recorded which).

The gene calls are TRBV10-3 and TRBJ1-5; with no DNA, the TCRdb D assignment of TRBD1 cannot be verified. CDR1 is ENHRY and CDR2 is SYGVKD in the germline V gene. CDR3 length: 13 residues. CDR3 residues: CAIRGGAHQPQHF.

This chain's CDR3 is CASSFSGTPDVKQYF. This rearrangement joins TRBV28 to TRBJ2-7; the D call from TCRdb, TRBD1, cannot be confirmed without DNA. The CDR3 contains 15 residues. CDR1 is MDHEN and CDR2 is SYDVKM in the germline V gene.

This chain connects TRBV20-1 to TRBJ2-1; TCRdb indicates TRBD1, and absent DNA this call remains unverified. The CDR3 covers 13 residues. Germline V gives CDR1 DFQATT, CDR2 SNEGSKA (reference sequence). CDR3: CSADGGATGEQFF.

CDR3: CASRRLGTGGYCYTF. The chain has TRBV12-3 or TRBV12-4 and TRBJ1-2; TCRdb picks TRBD1, but there is no DNA to check that call. The CDR3 runs to 15 residues.

The genes are TRBV20-1 and TRBJ1-2; TCRdb selects TRBD1, and the lack of DNA leaves this call unchecked. There are 14 residues in the CDR3. Germline CDR1 reads DFQATT; CDR2 reads SNEGSKA (reference sequence). CDR3 in amino acids: CSASRSGGNYGYTF.

V usage is TRBV7-9 and J usage is TRBJ2-3; TCRdb designates TRBD1, a call that cannot be tested without DNA. The CDR3 totals 15 residues. The germline V gene has CDR1 SEHNR and CDR2 FQNEAQ (reference sequence). CDR3 protein: CASSLGSLSTDTQYF.

The chain joins TRBV7-3 to TRBJ2-2; TCRdb selects TRBD1, and the lack of DNA leaves this call unchecked. Germline-derived CDR1 and CDR2 are SGHTA and FQGTGA. This CDR3 has 16 amino acids. CDR3 amino acids: CASSLFGTINTGELFF. The entire variable domain, with the rest obtained from reference TRBV7-3 and TRBJ2-2, is as follows: GAGVSQTPSNKVTEKGKYVELRCDPISGHTALYWYRQSLGQGPEFLIYFQGTGAADDSGLPNDRFFAVRPEGSVSTLKIQRTERGDSAVYLCASSLFGTINTGELFFGEGSRLTVL.

V is TRBV30 and J is TRBJ2-7. Germline values: CDR1 GTSNPN, CDR2 SVGIG (reference sequence). The CDR3 spans 14 residues. CDR3: CALEVDRVAIEQYF.

The rearrangement uses TRBV19 and TRBJ1-1. The CDR3 runs 14 residues. The V gene's germline CDR1 is LNHDA and CDR2 SQIVND (reference sequence). CDR3 sequence reads: CASTNWPMNTEAFF.

This chain joins TRBV7-2 and TRBJ2-5; without DNA, the TCRdb call of TRBD2 cannot be checked. Germline CDR1 SGHTA, CDR2 FQGNSA. This CDR3 is built from 14 residues. The CDR3 is CASSSPGLLGTQYF.

The chain employs TRBV11-2 and TRBJ1-5; the D call from TCRdb, TRBD1, cannot be confirmed without DNA. Germline V gene sequence: CDR1 SGHAT, CDR2 FQNNGV. The CDR3 contains 13 residues. The CDR3 is CASSLSTGQPQHF.

This rearrangement joins TRBV20-1 to TRBJ2-1; TCRdb calls TRBD1, which cannot be checked without DNA. The CDR3 length is 15 residues. The germline V gene encodes CDR1 DFQATT and CDR2 SNEGSKA (reference sequence). This CDR3 reads CSATGGAAQGNEQFF.

The chain combines TRBV6-1 with TRBJ1-1; with no DNA, the TCRdb D assignment of TRBD1 cannot be verified. The CDR3 loop spans 14 amino acids. Germline CDR1 MNHNS, CDR2 SASEGT. The CDR3 sequence: CASTAGTANTEAFF.

The chain couples TRBV28 to TRBJ2-6. CDR1 and CDR2 (germline): MDHEN, SYDVKM. The CDR3 spans 13 residues. The CDR3 sequence: CASSDVGANVLTF.

The gene calls are TRBV7-2 and TRBJ2-1; lacking DNA, the TRBD2 call made by TCRdb goes unchecked. The CDR3 covers 14 residues. Germline V CDR1 and CDR2: SGHTA, FQGNSA. CDR3 amino acids: CASSLVAREGEQFF.

V and J are TRBV25-1 and TRBJ2-5; TCRdb lists TRBD1, though no DNA is available to test this call. The CDR3 extends over 15 amino acids. Looked up from germline, CDR1 is MGHDK and CDR2 is SYGVNS. The CDR3 reads CASSDPRGQEETQYF.

This rearrangement joins TRBV3-1 to TRBJ2-7; without DNA, the TCRdb call of TRBD2 cannot be checked. Per germline, CDR1 LGHDT and CDR2 YNNKEL (reference sequence). The CDR3 is 15 residues long. The CDR3 loop reads CASSPSGTSSYEQYF.

The CDR3: CASSQETSRMVSGELFF. The V gene is TRBV3-1, the J gene TRBJ2-2; TCRdb calls TRBD2, which cannot be checked without DNA. Germline V gene data show CDR1 as LGHDT and CDR2 as YNNKEL (reference sequence). The CDR3 consists of 17 residues.

This chain uses TRBV10-3 with TRBJ2-7; the TCRdb D gene call, TRBD2, has no DNA to confirm it. The CDR3 has 14 residues. CDR1 is ENHRY, CDR2 SYGVKD, per germline. CDR3 loop: CAISSPTQSHEQYF.

The CDR3 sequence is CASSPYGTGETQYF. The chain employs TRBV7-2 and TRBJ2-5. The CDR3 is 14 residues long. The germline CDR1 and CDR2 sequences are SGHTA and FQGNSA.

This chain's CDR3 is CASSFVQGSTYEQYF. This chain uses TRBV7-6 with TRBJ2-7; TCRdb indicates TRBD1, and absent DNA this call remains unverified. Germline loops: CDR1 SGHVS, CDR2 FNYEAQ. The CDR3 totals 15 residues.